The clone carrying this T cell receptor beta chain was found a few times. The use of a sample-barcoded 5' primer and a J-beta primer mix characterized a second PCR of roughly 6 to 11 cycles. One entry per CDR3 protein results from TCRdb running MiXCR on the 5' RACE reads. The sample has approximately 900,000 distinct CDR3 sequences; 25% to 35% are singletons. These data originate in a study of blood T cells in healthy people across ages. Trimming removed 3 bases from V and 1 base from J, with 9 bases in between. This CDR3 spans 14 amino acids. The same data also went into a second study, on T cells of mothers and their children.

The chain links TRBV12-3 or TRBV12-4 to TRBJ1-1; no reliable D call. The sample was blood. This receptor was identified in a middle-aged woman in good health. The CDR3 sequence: CASSFGRQNTEAFF. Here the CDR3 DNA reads TGTGCCAGCAGTTTCGGGAGACAGAACACTGAAGCTTTCTTT.